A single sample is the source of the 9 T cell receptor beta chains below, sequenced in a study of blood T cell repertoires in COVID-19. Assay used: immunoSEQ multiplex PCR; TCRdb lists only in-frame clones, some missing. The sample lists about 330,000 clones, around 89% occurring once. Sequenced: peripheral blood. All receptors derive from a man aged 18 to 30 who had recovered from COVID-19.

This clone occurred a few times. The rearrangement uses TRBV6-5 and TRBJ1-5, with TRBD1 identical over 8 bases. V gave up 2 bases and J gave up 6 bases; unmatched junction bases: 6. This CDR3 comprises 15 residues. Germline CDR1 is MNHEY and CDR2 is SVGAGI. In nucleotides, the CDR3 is TGTGCCAGCAGTTACGCAGGGGGCGTGGGTCAGCCCCAGCATTTT. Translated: CASSYAGGVGQPQHF.

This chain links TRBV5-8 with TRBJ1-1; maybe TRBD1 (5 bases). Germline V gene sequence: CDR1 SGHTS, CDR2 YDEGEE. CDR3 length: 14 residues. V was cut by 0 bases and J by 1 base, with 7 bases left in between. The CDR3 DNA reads TGTGCCAGCAGCTTGGGCAGGGAGAACACTGAAGCTTTCTTT. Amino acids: CASSLGRENTEAFF.

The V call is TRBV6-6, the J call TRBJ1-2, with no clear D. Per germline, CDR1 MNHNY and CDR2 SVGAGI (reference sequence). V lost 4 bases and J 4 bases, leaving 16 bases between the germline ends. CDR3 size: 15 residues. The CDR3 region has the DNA TGTGCCAGCAGTTCCTCCCCGTCTCAGATCTATGGCTACACCTTC. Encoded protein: CASSSSPSQIYGYTF.

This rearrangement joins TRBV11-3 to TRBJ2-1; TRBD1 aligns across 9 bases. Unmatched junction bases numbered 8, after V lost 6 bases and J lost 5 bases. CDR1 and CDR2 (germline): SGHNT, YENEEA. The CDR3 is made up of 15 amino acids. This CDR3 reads CASRKEGTGNNEQFF. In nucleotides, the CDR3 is TGTGCCAGCAGAAAAGAGGGGACAGGGAACAATGAGCAGTTCTTC.

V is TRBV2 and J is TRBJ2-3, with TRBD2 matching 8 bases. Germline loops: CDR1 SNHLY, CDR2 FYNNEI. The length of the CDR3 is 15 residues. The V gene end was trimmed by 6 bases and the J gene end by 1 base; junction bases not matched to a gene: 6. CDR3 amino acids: CASRGTSGRTDTQYF. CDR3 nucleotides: TGTGCCAGCAGAGGTACTAGCGGTCGCACAGATACGCAGTATTTT.

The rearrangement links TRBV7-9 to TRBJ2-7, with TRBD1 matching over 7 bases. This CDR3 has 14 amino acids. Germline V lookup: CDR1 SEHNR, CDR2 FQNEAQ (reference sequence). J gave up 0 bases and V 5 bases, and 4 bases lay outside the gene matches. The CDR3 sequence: CASSNRDSSYEQYF. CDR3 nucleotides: TGTGCCAGCAGCAACCGGGACAGCTCCTACGAGCAGTACTTC.

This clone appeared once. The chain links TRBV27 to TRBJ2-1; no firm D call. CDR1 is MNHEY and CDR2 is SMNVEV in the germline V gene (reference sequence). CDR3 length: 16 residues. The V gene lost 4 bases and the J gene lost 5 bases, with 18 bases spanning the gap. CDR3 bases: TGTGCCAGCAGTTACCGTGCTACTGGCAGGAACAATGAGCAGTTCTTC. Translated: CASSYRATGRNNEQFF.

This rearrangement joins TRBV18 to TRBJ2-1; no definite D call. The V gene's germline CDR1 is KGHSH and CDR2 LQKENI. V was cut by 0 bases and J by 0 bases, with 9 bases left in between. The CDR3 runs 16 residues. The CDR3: CASSPPAVSSYNEQFF. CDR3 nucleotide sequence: TGTGCCAGCTCACCACCGGCGGTAAGCTCCTACAATGAGCAGTTCTTC.

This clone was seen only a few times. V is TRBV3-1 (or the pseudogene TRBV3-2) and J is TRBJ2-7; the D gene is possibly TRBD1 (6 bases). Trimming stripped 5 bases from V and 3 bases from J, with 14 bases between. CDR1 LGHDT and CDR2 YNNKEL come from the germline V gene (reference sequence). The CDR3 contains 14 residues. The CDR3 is CASSTSGQSYEQYF. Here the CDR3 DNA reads TGTGCCAGCAGCACTAGTGGACAGAGCTACGAGCAGTACTTC.